This entry concerns a single T cell receptor (beta chain). This specimen comes from a study of blood T cell repertoires in COVID-19. As processed by the authors: From reference gene primer amplification, estimates of nucleated cell counts were derived. Assay: immunoSEQ multiplex PCR; the TCRdb copy retains only in-frame clones and omits some. D and trimming come from the DNA, and the V and J calls and clone size come from that table. The repertoire holds approximately 110,000 clones, with approximately 80% as singletons. Deletions cut 4 bases from V and 5 bases from J, with 11 bases between. CDR1 is MDHEN, CDR2 SYDVKM, per germline. The CDR3 contains 14 residues.

The sequencing sample was made of peripheral blood. This TCR was recovered from a woman older than 75 with acute or convalescent COVID-19. The V gene is TRBV28, the J gene TRBJ1-4; D is uncertain. The CDR3 DNA is TGTGCCAGCAGTTCCCCCGCAGCGAATGAAAAACTGTTTTTT. Encoded protein: CASSSPAANEKLFF.